This T cell receptor beta chain was identified in a study of blood T cell repertoires in COVID-19. Across the whole study: T cells, B-cell-depleted T cells, or PBMCs supplied cDNA or gDNA.

The CDR3 runs 13 residues. The trim removed 5 bases at V and 4 bases at J, leaving 2 bases unmatched. The protocol was immunoSEQ multiplex PCR, while the TCRdb copy is restricted to in-frame clones and leaves out a portion. The repertoire holds more than 95,000 clones, roughly four fifths seen once, with 4.1% in the top ten. This chain uses TRBV12-3 or TRBV12-4 with TRBJ2-1; TRBD2 agrees at 7 bases. The clonotype comes from a man in his 60s with acute or convalescent COVID-19. Sequencing was performed on peripheral blood. Here the CDR3 DNA reads TGTGCCAGCAGTCGGACTAGATACAATGAGCAGTTCTTC. It specifies CASSRTRYNEQFF.